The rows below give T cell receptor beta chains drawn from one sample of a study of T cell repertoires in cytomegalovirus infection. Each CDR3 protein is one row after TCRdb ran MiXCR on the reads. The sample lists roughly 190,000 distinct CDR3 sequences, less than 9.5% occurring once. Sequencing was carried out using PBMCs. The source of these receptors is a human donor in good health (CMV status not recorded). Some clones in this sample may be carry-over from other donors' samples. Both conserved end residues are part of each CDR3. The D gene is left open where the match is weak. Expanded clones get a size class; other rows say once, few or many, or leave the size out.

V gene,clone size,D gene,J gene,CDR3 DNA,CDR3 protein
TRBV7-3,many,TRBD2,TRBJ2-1,TGTGCCAGCAGCTTAGGGGGGGTCAAGAGCTCCTACAATGAGCAGTTCTTC,CASSLGGVKSSYNEQFF
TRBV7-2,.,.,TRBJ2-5,TGTGCCAGCACCTCCATTGGGCGAGGGGGAGGAGAGACCCAGTACTTC,CASTSIGRGGGETQYF
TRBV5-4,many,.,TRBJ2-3,TGTGCCAGCAGCTTGCCCAAAGCGGGCACAGATACGCAGTATTTT,CASSLPKAGTDTQYF
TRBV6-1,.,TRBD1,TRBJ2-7,TGTGCCAGCAGTGAACACAGGGGCTACGAGCAGTACTTC,CASSEHRGYEQYF
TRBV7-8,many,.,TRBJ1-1,TGTGCCAGCAGCTTTAGGGCCACCTTGAACACTGAAGCTTTCTTT,CASSFRATLNTEAFF
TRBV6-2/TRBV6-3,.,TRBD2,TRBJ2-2,TGTGCCAGCATCGCTAGCGGGAAGGCCGGGGAGCTGTTTTTT,CASIASGKAGELFF
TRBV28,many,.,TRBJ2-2,TGTGCCAGCAGTCCCTGGGGGGAGCTGTTTTTT,CASSPWGELFF
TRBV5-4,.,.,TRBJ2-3,TGTGCCAGCAGCTTGGGTGGAACGGGGGCCGAGGGAGATACGCAGTATTTT,CASSLGGTGAEGDTQYF
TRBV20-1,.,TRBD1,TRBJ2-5,TGCAGTGCCCTCCACCGGGACAGGGGGAAGACCCAGTACTTC,CSALHRDRGKTQYF
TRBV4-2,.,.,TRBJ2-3,TGTGCCAGCTGCATTACTGGGCAGATTGGTAACACAGATACGCAGTATTTT,CASCITGQIGNTDTQYF
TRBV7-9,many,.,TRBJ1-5,TGTGCCAGCAGCTTGGCCGACCCACATCAGCCCCAGCATTTT,CASSLADPHQPQHF
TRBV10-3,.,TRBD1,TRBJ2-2,TGTGCCATCAGCACGGGACAGGGGGCCTCGGGCACCGGGGAGCTGTTTTTT,CAISTGQGASGTGELFF
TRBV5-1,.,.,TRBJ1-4,TGCGCCAGCAGCTTGGCCGGGGGGGAAGACGAAAAACTGTTTTTT,CASSLAGGEDEKLFF
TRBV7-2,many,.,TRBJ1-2,TGTGCCAGCAGCACCGCCGGGACAAAGAACTATGGCTACACCTTC,CASSTAGTKNYGYTF
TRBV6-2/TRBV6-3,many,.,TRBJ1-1,TGTGCCAGCAGTCCCGGGACAGAAGCTTTCTTT,CASSPGTEAFF
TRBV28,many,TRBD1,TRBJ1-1,TGTGCCAGCAGGGAGCCAACAGGGGTGAGGACTGAAGCTTTCTTT,CASREPTGVRTEAFF
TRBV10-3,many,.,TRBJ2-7,TGTGCCATCAGTGGTTCCTTAGCCGAGCAGTACTTC,CAISGSLAEQYF